The text below deals with one TCR beta chain. Trimming at V came to 11 bases and at J to 2 bases, leaving 15 bases not matched to a gene. The CDR3 is made up of 16 amino acids. Amplification yielded TCR beta CDR3 regions, with RNA transcripts as the source. Primed by the HTBI set, a first-round RT-PCR was run on the TCR CDR3. TCRdb analysed the multiplex PCR reads with MiXCR anew, one entry per CDR3 protein. The repertoire holds approximately 510,000 distinct CDR3 sequences, about 46% seen once, with about two fifths in the top ten. This sample is part of a study of T cells in Graves' hyperthyroidism and ophthalmopathy. Lactation, pregnancy, other autoimmune disease or uncontrolled infection led to exclusion of patients.

This sequence was found in an adult woman with Graves' disease, either hyperthyroidism or ophthalmopathy (not recorded which). The sample taken for sequencing was peripheral blood or thyroid tissue (not recorded which). The J gene is TRBJ1-1, the V gene TRBV12-3 or TRBV12-4; 9 bases line up with TRBD1. The CDR3, as DNA: TGTGCCTGGACAGTACCGGACAGGGGCCTCAACACTGAAGCTTTCTTT. Its protein product is CAWTVPDRGLNTEAFF.